This TCR beta chain was found in a study of post-analysis software for immune sequencing data. Study-wide context: Recorded subtypes: relapsing-remitting, secondary progressive, progressive-relapsing; some patients unannotated.

This clonotype was counted only a few times. Its antigen is undetermined. Study-level results: Samples made in the same batch grouped tightly together by F measure. When compared against controls, multiple sclerosis patients showed significantly lower normalized Chao1 diversity. Among a handful of TRBV segments more frequent in patients than controls were TRBV5-6, TRBV5-1 and TRBV20-1.

V was cut by 2 bases and J by 6 bases, with 8 bases left in between. Germline V CDR1 and CDR2: SGHTA, FQGTGA. The CDR3 extends over 13 amino acids. Unique molecular identifiers had been added to the TCR beta cDNA libraries. Some 500,000 cDNA molecules were obtained per 1 to 10 million input T cells. TCRdb independently ran MiXCR on the PCR reads; one entry per CDR3 protein. This sample yields approximately 690,000 distinct CDR3 sequences, of which around 64% are seen a single time; approximately 10% belongs to the top ten. The receptor was derived from a girl aged 2-10 years with multiple sclerosis. The chain employs TRBV7-3 and TRBJ2-1; D remains ambiguous. Sequenced input: blood. CDR3: CASSLRRANEQFF. The CDR3 nucleotides read TGTGCCAGCAGCTTACGTCGAGCCAATGAGCAGTTCTTC.